Each of the 15 T cell receptor beta chains below was sequenced from the same sample in a study of CD8 T cells in Susac syndrome. Reverse transcription of 0.5 to 1 ug RNA was performed with random hexamers. TCRdb processed the immunoSEQ multiplex PCR reads anew with MiXCR; each CDR3 protein has one entry. In the table there are approximately 190,000 distinct CDR3 sequences, 95% of which are singletons. Sequencing was carried out using CD8+ T cells from PBMCs. The receptors come from a human donor with Susac syndrome.

J is TRBJ2-1 and V is TRBV11-3; weak D call: TRBD1 (6 bases). V was cut by 5 bases and J by 8 bases, with 13 bases left in between. This CDR3 is built from 13 residues. In germline, CDR1 is SGHNT, CDR2 YENEEA. CDR3 sequence (DNA): TGTGCCAGCAGCAGGGACACAGCCGATGAGCAGTTCTTC. This sequence encodes CASSRDTADEQFF.

This CDR3 is CASSSGLAGGSDGYTF. In DNA, the CDR3 is TGTGCCAGCAGCTCGGGATTGGCAGGGGGTTCGGATGGCTACACCTTC. The V gene is TRBV5-4, the J gene TRBJ1-2; 7 nucleotides agree with TRBD1. After removal of 3 bases from V and 6 bases from J, the junction contained 14 bases not matched to a gene. The germline V gene encodes CDR1 SGHNT and CDR2 YYREEE (reference sequence). The CDR3 sequence is 16 residues long.

This chain links TRBV27 with TRBJ1-1; 8 nucleotides line up with TRBD1. CDR3 length equals 15 residues. The junction had 5 bases not matched to a gene; V was cut back by 0 bases and J by 5 bases. The V gene's germline CDR1 is MNHEY and CDR2 SMNVEV (reference sequence). The CDR3 loop reads CASSLSTGARTEAFF. As DNA, the CDR3 is TGTGCCAGCAGTTTATCGACAGGGGCGAGGACTGAAGCTTTCTTT.

The chain recombines TRBV7-9 with TRBJ1-5, with D possibly TRBD1 on 6 matching bases. Trimming shortened V by 2 bases and J by 9 bases, and 14 bases separated the two germline ends. Germline V lookup: CDR1 SEHNR, CDR2 FQNEAQ (reference sequence). The CDR3 extends over 14 amino acids. Here the CDR3 reads CASSLHGGGGPQHF. The CDR3 DNA reads as TGTGCCAGCAGCTTACACGGGGGCGGGGGGCCCCAGCATTTT.

This chain uses TRBV4-1 with TRBJ2-5; weak D call: TRBD1 (6 bases). The CDR3 is 19 residues long. In germline, CDR1 is MGHRA, CDR2 YSYEKL. V lost 0 bases and J lost 5, with 25 bases in between. CDR3 DNA sequence: TGCGCCAGCAGCCAAGAGGTCGGCAGGGGAATTAAAGTACTGGAGACCCAGTACTTC. It yields the protein CASSQEVGRGIKVLETQYF.

The gene calls are TRBV27 and TRBJ1-1; 8 bases line up with TRBD1. The CDR3 sequence is 14 residues long. Germline V gives CDR1 MNHEY, CDR2 SMNVEV (reference sequence). Germline trimming cut 4 bases from V and 3 bases from J; bases unmatched to any gene: 4. DNA for the CDR3: TGTGCCAGCAGTTCTGGACAGGGAGACACTGAAGCTTTCTTT. It specifies CASSSGQGDTEAFF.

About this clonotype itself: A junction end diverges from the germline sequence, so it may reflect a read error. This chain uses TRBV4-1 with TRBJ2-5; TRBD2 agrees at 8 bases. From germline, CDR1 is MGHRA and CDR2 YSYEKL. CDR3 length equals 15 residues. In DNA, the CDR3 is TGCGCCAGCAGCCCCCTGGGAGCGGGGGAAGAGACCCGGTACTTC. This encodes CASSPLGAGEETRYF.

The chain links TRBV20-1 to TRBJ2-3, with 7 nucleotides matching TRBD1. This CDR3 region has 14 residues. Losses at the gene ends were 6 bases for V and 0 bases for J; bases not matched to a gene: 6. CDR1 is DFQATT and CDR2 is SNEGSKA in the germline V gene (reference sequence). This chain's CDR3 is CSAHRGDSTDTQYF. The CDR3 bases are TGCAGTGCCCACAGGGGTGATAGCACAGATACGCAGTATTTT.

The chain couples TRBV5-6 to TRBJ2-1, with 7 nucleotides matching TRBD1. CDR1 SGHDT and CDR2 YYEEEE come from the germline V gene. V gave up 4 bases and J gave up 10 bases; unmatched junction bases: 5. This CDR3 region has 12 residues. The CDR3 spells CASSDRAAEQFF. The CDR3 DNA sequence: TGTGCCAGCAGCGACAGGGCAGCCGAGCAGTTCTTC. Supplemented by reference TRBV5-6 and TRBJ2-1, the full variable domain reads DAGVTQSPTHLIKTRGQQVTLRCSPKSGHDTVSWYQQALGQGPQFIFQYYEEEERQRGNFPDRFSGHQFPNYSSELNVNALLLGDSALYLCASSDRAAEQFFGPGTRLTVL.

This clonotype was found a few times. Here the CDR3 reads CASSLQNNEQFF. Written as DNA, the CDR3 is TGTGCCAGCAGTTTGCAGAACAATGAGCAGTTCTTC. The chain is built from TRBV28 and TRBJ2-1; no clear D. The V gene lost 3 bases and the J gene lost 5 bases, with 5 bases spanning the gap. CDR1 and CDR2 from the germline V gene are MDHEN and SYDVKM. The CDR3 loop spans 12 amino acids.

V and J are TRBV6-1 and TRBJ2-1; D is undetermined. V lost 1 base and J lost 0, with 10 bases in between. Germline values: CDR1 MNHNS, CDR2 SASEGT. The CDR3 loop spans 16 amino acids. The CDR3 reads CASSEETERSYNEQFF. The DNA for the CDR3 is TGTGCCAGCAGTGAAGAAACAGAGCGCTCCTACAATGAGCAGTTCTTC.

This chain links TRBV30 with TRBJ1-1, with D hard to call. CDR1 and CDR2 from the germline V gene are GTSNPN and SVGIG (reference sequence). The germline V and J ends were trimmed by 0 bases and 1 base, with 6 bases remaining between them. The CDR3 loop spans 13 amino acids. The CDR3 protein is CAWSVRANTEAFF. The DNA for the CDR3 is TGTGCCTGGAGTGTACGCGCGAACACTGAAGCTTTCTTT.

This clonotype was recorded once. The chain recombines TRBV9 with TRBJ1-1; TRBD1 agrees at 7 bases. Per germline, CDR1 SGDLS and CDR2 YYNGEE. The CDR3 is 15 amino acids. J lost 5 bases, V lost 5 bases, and 12 bases had no gene match. The chain's CDR3 is CASSPMVQGGTEAFF. CDR3 DNA: TGTGCCAGCAGTCCCATGGTGCAGGGGGGGACTGAAGCTTTCTTT.

This chain links TRBV14 with TRBJ2-1, with D uncertain. With 3 bases removed from V and 4 bases from J, the gap between germline ends came to 4 bases. This CDR3 comprises 12 residues. Germline V CDR1 and CDR2: SGHDN, FVKESK. In DNA form, the CDR3 reads TGTGCCAGCAGCCACTGGTACAATGAGCAGTTCTTC. Amino acid sequence: CASSHWYNEQFF.

The genes are TRBV9 and TRBJ2-3; D perhaps matches TRBD2 (6 bases). This CDR3 comprises 14 residues. Trimming removed 4 bases from V and 4 bases from J, with 13 bases in between. Looked up from germline, CDR1 is SGDLS and CDR2 is YYNGEE. CDR3 coding DNA: TGTGCCAGCAGCATAGCGGAGTTAGCAGATACGCAGTATTTT. Protein: CASSIAELADTQYF.